This TCR beta chain was captured in a study of cytomegalovirus exposure and HLA in healthy donors (dated by TCRdb to the late 2010s). Study-wide context: An earlier analysis of under 600 of the donors reported more than 250 Gb of sequence data and 100 million to 130 million unique TCR beta sequences from 150 million to 200 million T cells. Both class I and class II loci were covered by HLA typing, at four-digit resolution. The later analysis used no new phenotypic data to find candidate immune exposures, relying instead on TCR beta sequences and their occurrence across donors. To predict cytomegalovirus infection status, the study combined high-throughput TCR immunosequencing, statistical association of individual TCRs with disease status, and machine learning. About 5 DR-DQ haplotypes were handled as single units for association and clustering, since linkage in the cohort was strong. The T cell repertoires of under 700 subjects were profiled by immunosequencing and related to cytomegalovirus serostatus. Among about 390 genotyped donors of the cohort, an average of around 240,000 unique TCR beta nucleotide sequences were sequenced per donor, 15% to 20% of them non-productive. Donor age, sex, ethnicity and CMV serostatus were compiled alongside the repertoire data. A later genetic analysis used genome-wide SNP genotypes for about 65% of the roughly 670 donors, treating that subset as a discovery cohort. An early release covering 500 to 750 HLA-typed donors comprised about 300 gigabases of sequencing data and approximately 85 million unique TCR sequences. To study patterns of TCR occurrence, a later analysis re-analyzed previously published TCR beta repertoires from under 750 donors and added high-resolution HLA genotyping. Every discovery cohort repertoire had been produced on one sequencing platform. Typing coverage differed by locus: A, B, C, DRB1 and DQB1 were typed in roughly 629-630 donors, DQA1 in about 500, DPA1 in 600 to 610, and DPB1 in just under 490. Of the approximately 370 genotyped donors, over 80% were placed in the genetic ancestry cluster associated with self-reported Caucasian donors. An earlier analysis of approximately 500 of the donors applied high-throughput TCR beta sequencing to assess whether each TCR beta V gene segment acted as functional or pseudogenic. The aim of the study was to test whether cataloging public T cell receptors could identify signatures of past pathogen exposure. Along with the roughly 700-subject first cohort, a separate validation cohort of over 90 different subjects was used.

The cohort comprised under 700 healthy bone marrow donors. Cohort members were all nominally healthy when sampled, although unrecorded immune exposures were likely present. The donor was CMV seronegative and was included in the group of about 400 seronegative cohort members. A peripheral blood sample was provided by each donor, and peripheral blood mononuclear cells were used for TCR beta sequencing. The Qiagen DNeasy Blood Extraction Kit was used to extract genomic DNA from the blood cell samples. The library came from the immunoSEQ multiplex PCR assay. For the multiplex PCR, a mixture combining 60 forward primers for TCR Vbeta segments and 13 reverse primers for TCR Jbeta segments was used. The CDR3 region of rearranged TCR beta genes was amplified from genomic DNA with a multiplex PCR assay. The amplified TCR beta libraries were sequenced on the Illumina HiSeq System as 87-base-pair reads. On the authors' methods: In a later analysis, about 80 million unique TCR beta chains were counted across the roughly 700 repertoires, and around 11 million of these chains were shared by at least two donors. Raw reads were error-corrected and collapsed into unique sequences with a nearest-neighbor algorithm that merged closely related sequences to remove PCR and sequencing errors. Alignment of CDR3 sequences to IMGT reference sequences was used to assign V, D and J gene segments. For a sequence to be retained, at least a six-nucleotide match to both a V gene segment and a J gene segment was required. Rearrangements were called productive when the CDR3 lacked stop codons and stayed in frame with V and J; all others were non-productive. CDR3 was defined according to IMGT convention as the region running from the second conserved V-encoded cysteine to the conserved J-encoded phenylalanine. In an earlier analysis of roughly 580 of the donors, sequences lacking an unambiguous match to a single V gene segment were excluded. In an earlier analysis of roughly 600 of the donors, a V segment was called functional when productive rearrangements were above 56.7%, and segregating when the standard deviation between donors exceeded 5%. A statistical classification framework was built to diagnose cytomegalovirus status from the catalog of TCR beta chain sequences. A later analysis assigned V and J genes by comparing TCR nucleotide sequences with IMGT/GENE-DB human TR gene sequences. A later analysis assigned CDR3 sequences and most-parsimonious VDJ recombination scenarios with the TCRdist pipeline. A later analysis defined each TCR beta chain by its CDR3 amino acid sequence plus V-gene family, and excluded reads lacking a unique V-gene family. As a way to deal with suspected cross-contamination and a sequencing artifact, a later analysis dropped 640 or so nucleotide sequences that were highly shared and had low generation probability. For each public chain, a later analysis derived a clonal expansion index from normalized ranks of inferred template counts within each repertoire. A later analysis computed generation probabilities with a VDJ recombination model fitted to out-of-frame rearrangements, and checked the results against IGoR. Hypergeometric tests were used in a later analysis to score TCR-TCR, TCR-HLA and TCR-CMV co-occurrence, with a repertoire-size bias correction applied to the TCR pairs. To estimate false discovery rates, a later analysis permuted the HLA or CMV assignments 20 times. In a later analysis, co-occurring TCRs were grouped with DBSCAN, and TCRdist sequence similarity was added when clustering was performed within HLA-allele-positive subsets. Repertoires with fewer than 30,000 or more than 120,000 public chains, plus five repertoires with anomalous nucleotide sharing, were excluded from co-occurrence clustering. The table was pulled from immuneACCESS by TCRdb, which kept in-frame rearrangements only. Such tables lose some clones; where checked, under half of the loss comes from unresolved V genes, and the rest has no known cause. The V and J calls and clone size were taken over from that table, and D and trimming were inferred from the DNA. Recorded for this sample are some 140,000 clones; roughly four fifths of them occurred a single time. The ten largest clones represent 1.3% of the sample.

The CDR3 covers 13 residues, taking in both the cysteine and the phenylalanine. Left in the record is the CDR3 DNA by itself, 39 bases read in frame from the first base. CDR1 and CDR2 are drawn from the germline V gene: SGHDT, YYEEEE. Relative to germline, V is 4 bases shorter and J is 7 bases shorter, with 12 bases between their ends. What the research found in general, with its limitations: In vitro tests confirmed that a few of the cytomegalovirus-associated TCR beta chains recognize cytomegalovirus antigens. Strong co-occurrence of HLA alleles, especially DR and DQ, made assigning TCR associations to individual alleles difficult. In a later analysis, HLA-associated TCR beta chains were found to be more clonally expanded and to have lower generation probabilities than equally common non-associated chains. A group of highly shared sequence variants was considered likely to be a technical artifact of the sequencing pipeline. According to a later analysis, parvovirus B19, influenza, CMV and Epstein-Barr virus appeared linked to several top co-occurrence clusters. Broadly in line with IMGT annotations, most TCR beta V segments showed up in productive rearrangements about 90% or about 30% of the time in an earlier analysis of several hundred of the donors. Correlated functional status among segregating V segments might reflect linkage disequilibrium, but an unknown experimental factor could not be ruled out. At a false discovery rate of 0.05, a later analysis linked some 17,000 TCR beta sequences to specific HLA alleles. V-gene and J-gene trimming of TCR beta chains was associated with a missense DCLRE1C variant in a later genetic analysis, and the association was replicated in an independent cohort. A further reported finding was that TCR beta sequences accurately predicted the HLA-A and HLA-B alleles for most subjects in the first cohort. According to a later analysis, most CMV-associated TCR beta chains appeared to be HLA-restricted, and the HLA associations seemed to be driven largely by CMV exposure. The 87-base-pair reads could not distinguish some IMGT-functional V segments, including TRBV6-2 and TRBV6-3, so those segments were excluded. The study listed 150 to 200 TCR beta chains as associated with cytomegalovirus. The classifier was reported to diagnose cytomegalovirus status with high specificity and sensitivity in both the original cohort and the validation cohort. Compared with the approximately 720-donor mean, donors in an Asian-associated ancestry cluster had fewer N-insertions in productive TCRs, according to a later genetic analysis. The cohort was sequenced for TCR beta chains only, and without alpha or paired-chain data the features that could be detected were limited. About 17 rarely observed V segments, including chromosome 9 orphons, were excluded from the earlier analysis of almost 600 of the donors because counts were too low. A later analysis found that TCR association rates varied across HLA loci, with DRB1 alleles showing the most associated TCRs and HLA-C alleles the fewest. It was suggested by the authors that the approach could potentially be generalized to other disease states and immunological phenotypes. Presence/absence analyses assumed roughly uniform sequencing depth across donors, an assumption that may not hold. Most TCR sequences were observed very rarely across donors, whereas some public TCRs were present in many individuals. Because some donors lacked HLA typing at each locus, the association tests relied only on the typed subset. For the cohort, immune exposure information was limited to CMV serostatus.

In this sample, this clone turned up a few times. Its target antigen remains unknown. No base-level quality is on record; no much larger clone is a single base apart. The sample comprised PBMCs. The rearranged segments are TRBV5-6 and TRBJ1-5, with the D gene uncertain. The receptor was derived from a woman aged 40 to 55 in good health and CMV-seronegative. The DNA is TGTGCCAGCAGCGTGGCTTTAGAACAGCCCCAGCATTTT. The translation is CASSVALEQPQHF.